The clone carrying this T cell receptor beta chain is medium-sized. Its antigen is not identified. Sample-barcoded 5' priming and a J-beta primer mix drove a second PCR of roughly 7 to 11 cycles. MiXCR, applied by TCRdb to the 5' RACE reads, yields one record per CDR3 protein. The sample lists under 1,100,000 distinct CDR3 sequences, roughly 24% occurring once. This sample is part of a study of blood T cells in healthy people across ages. Overall study results and limits: More naive CD4+ cells and higher diversity marked long-lived donors relative to aged donors.

V was pared by 5 bases and J by 4 bases, with 8 bases of the junction left unmatched. Germline V gives CDR1 LGHNA, CDR2 YSLEER. CDR3 length: 15 amino acids. The same data also contributed to another study, on T cells of mothers and their children. According to that study: The study recruited three healthy Caucasian mothers and their six children as donors. Related mother-child pairs shared slightly more overlap than unrelated pairs, but the difference was non-significant.

The sample comprised blood. The chain recombines TRBV4-3 with TRBJ2-5; 9 positions agree with TRBD2. The sequence was obtained from a girl aged 2 to 10 in good health. This chain's CDR3 is CASSTRSSGGETQYF. DNA of the CDR3: TGCGCCAGCAGCACCAGAAGTAGCGGGGGAGAGACCCAGTACTTC.